This T cell receptor beta chain was obtained from a study of cytomegalovirus exposure and HLA in healthy donors. Note on this clone: The antigen remains unidentified.

PCR primers comprised 60 Vbeta and 13 Jbeta primers. The method was immunoSEQ multiplex PCR; TCRdb's version includes in-frame clones alone and lacks a portion of them. The table lists roughly 80,000 clones, 65% to 85% of them singletons. Study-wide results and caveats: Equally common other TCR beta chains were less clonally expanded than HLA-associated ones, a later analysis found. TRBV6-2, TRBV6-3 and some other V segments were excluded as indistinguishable. In a later analysis, TCR association rates varied by HLA locus: DRB1 most, HLA-C fewest. Relative to the approximately 700-donor mean, N-insertions were reportedly fewer in an Asian-associated ancestry cluster in a later analysis.

CDR1 and CDR2 (germline): LGHNA, YNFKEQ. CDR3 length: 16 amino acids. Trimming shortened V by 8 bases and J by 6 bases, and 25 bases separated the two germline ends. The TCR comes from a woman in her 40s in good health and CMV-seropositive. The chain combines TRBV4-2 with TRBJ1-1; D perhaps matches TRBD1 (6 bases). The sequenced sample consisted of PBMCs. The CDR3 DNA sequence: TGTGCCAGCTTAATACCGGGACATTGGTTGGTGGCTGAAGCTTTCTTT. It translates to CASLIPGHWLVAEAFF.